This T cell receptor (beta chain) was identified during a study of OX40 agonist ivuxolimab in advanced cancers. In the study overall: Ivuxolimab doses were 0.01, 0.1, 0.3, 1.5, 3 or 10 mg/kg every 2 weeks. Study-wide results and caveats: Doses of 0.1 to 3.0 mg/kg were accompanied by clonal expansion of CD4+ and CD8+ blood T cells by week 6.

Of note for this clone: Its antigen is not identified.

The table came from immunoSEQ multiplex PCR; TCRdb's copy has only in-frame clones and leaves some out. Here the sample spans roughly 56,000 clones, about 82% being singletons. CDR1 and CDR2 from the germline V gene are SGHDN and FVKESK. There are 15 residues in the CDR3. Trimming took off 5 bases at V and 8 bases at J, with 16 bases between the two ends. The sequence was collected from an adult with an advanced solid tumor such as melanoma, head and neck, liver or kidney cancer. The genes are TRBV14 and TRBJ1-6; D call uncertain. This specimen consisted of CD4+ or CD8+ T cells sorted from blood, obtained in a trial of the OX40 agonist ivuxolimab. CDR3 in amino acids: CASSKPGSIDSPLHF. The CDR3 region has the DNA TGTGCCAGCAGCAAACCCGGATCGATTGATTCACCCCTCCACTTT.